Following are 16 T cell receptor beta chains from one sample sequenced in a study of post-analysis software for immune sequencing data. Their cognate antigens are unknown. Overall study findings and caveats: Controls had lower frequencies than patients of 4 or 5 TRBV segments, which included TRBV5-6, TRBV5-1 and TRBV20-1.

TCR beta cDNA libraries included unique molecular identifiers. In TCRdb, the PCR reads were re-called with MiXCR into one record per CDR3 protein. There are 430,000 or so distinct CDR3 sequences in the sample; 30% to 40% occur only once, and around 8% lies in the top ten. The sample taken for sequencing was blood. Source of these receptors: a girl aged 2 to 9 with multiple sclerosis.

The chain combines TRBV7-3 with TRBJ2-5; perhaps TRBD1 as D (6 bases). The tail of the sequence fits TRBJ2-7 better, so the J call may be wrong. The CDR3 spans 14 residues. Germline CDR1 reads SGHTA; CDR2 reads FQGTGA. Here the CDR3 DNA reads TGTGCCAGCAGCTTGTTTCAGGGGTCCGACGAGCAGTACTTC. Translating it yields CASSLFQGSDEQYF.

The rearrangement links TRBV29-1 to TRBJ1-2, with a weak D call TRBD1 (5 bases). Germline-derived CDR1 and CDR2 are SQVTM and ANQGSEA. The CDR3 has 11 residues. The germline V and J ends were trimmed by 4 bases and 6 bases, with 9 bases remaining between them. The CDR3 DNA reads as TGCAGCGTTGGTCTGGGGGATGGCTACACCTTC. Protein sequence: CSVGLGDGYTF.

This clonotype occurred a few times. The rearrangement joins TRBV20-1 to TRBJ2-3; D ambiguous. Between the trimmed V and J ends, which lost 3 bases and 0 bases, there was a span of 4 bases. The CDR3 has 12 residues. Germline CDR1 reads DFQATT; CDR2 reads SNEGSKA (reference sequence). The CDR3 protein is CSARASTDTQYF. CDR3 in DNA: TGCAGTGCTAGGGCAAGCACAGATACGCAGTATTTT.

This clonotype has a handful of counts. The chain has TRBV28 and TRBJ2-1; D not certain. Trimming removed 3 bases from V and 1 base from J, with 7 bases in between. The CDR3 is made up of 14 amino acids. In germline, CDR1 is MDHEN, CDR2 SYDVKM. DNA of the CDR3: TGTGCCAGCAGTTTCCACCCTTCCTACAATGAGCAGTTCTTC. Translated, it gives CASSFHPSYNEQFF.

There are many counts of this clonotype. The rearrangement uses TRBV7-3 and TRBJ2-3; D is undetermined. Germline CDR1 reads SGHTA; CDR2 reads FQGTGA. V was cut by 3 bases and J by 1 base, with 8 bases left in between. The CDR3 has 14 amino acids. Written as DNA, the CDR3 is TGTGCCAGCAGCTTTGGAGCAGGCACAGATACGCAGTATTTT. This translates into CASSFGAGTDTQYF.

This clonotype was picked up many times. The chain uses TRBV6-5 and TRBJ1-2, with D possibly TRBD1 on 6 matching bases. Germline V lookup: CDR1 MNHEY, CDR2 SVGAGI. Deletions cut 6 bases from V and 4 bases from J, with 12 bases between. This CDR3 region has 13 residues. CDR3: CASSGGQFYGYTF. The CDR3 DNA reads as TGTGCCAGCAGCGGAGGACAGTTCTATGGCTACACCTTC.

V is TRBV28 and J is TRBJ2-7; the D gene is possibly TRBD2 (5 bases). The CDR3 consists of 13 residues. In germline, CDR1 is MDHEN, CDR2 SYDVKM. V dropped 3 bases and J dropped 3 bases, with 9 bases sitting between them. The CDR3 protein is CASSFARGYEQYF. The DNA for the CDR3 is TGTGCCAGCAGTTTCGCCCGGGGCTACGAGCAGTACTTC.

CDR3 bases: TGTGCCAGCAGTTTAACTGCGAAAAACTATGGCTACACCTTC. Translation gives CASSLTAKNYGYTF. The chain carries TRBV28 and TRBJ1-2; D uncertain. Germline CDR1 MDHEN, CDR2 SYDVKM. Trimming shortened V by 2 bases and J by 2 bases, and 9 bases separated the two germline ends. CDR3 length: 14 amino acids.

The chain employs TRBV7-9 and TRBJ2-5, with no clear D. The CDR3 totals 12 residues. CDR1 and CDR2 (germline): SEHNR, FQNEAQ (reference sequence). V was trimmed by 5 bases and J by 4 bases, leaving 8 bases between them. The CDR3, as DNA: TGTGCCAGCAGCCCGCTATTAGAGACCCAGTACTTC. This encodes CASSPLLETQYF.

The V and J genes are TRBV29-1 and TRBJ2-1, with 11 bases that match TRBD2. CDR3 size: 15 residues. Per the germline V gene, CDR1 is SQVTM and CDR2 is ANQGSEA. Losses at the gene ends were 5 bases for V and 4 bases for J; bases not matched to a gene: 7. This CDR3 reads CSVSASGGFYNEQFF. As DNA, the CDR3 is TGCAGCGTTTCGGCTAGCGGGGGGTTTTACAATGAGCAGTTCTTC.

The V and J genes are TRBV13 and TRBJ2-5; no clear D. With 2 bases removed from V and 3 bases from J, the gap between germline ends came to 7 bases. Per germline, CDR1 PRHDT and CDR2 FYEKMQ (reference sequence). This CDR3 is built from 13 residues. The CDR3 reads CASSLYQEETQYF. The CDR3 nucleotides read TGTGCCAGCAGCTTATACCAGGAAGAGACCCAGTACTTC.

This rearrangement joins TRBV27 to TRBJ1-5, with 7 positions matching TRBD1. Germline CDR1 is MNHEY and CDR2 is SMNVEV (reference sequence). The V segment lost 4 bases and the J segment 0 bases; nucleotides outside the gene matches: 12. The CDR3 contains 18 residues. For the CDR3, the DNA is TGTGCCAGCAGTTCGGACAGGTTTGGGCCCAATAGCAATCAGCCCCAGCATTTT. It yields the protein CASSSDRFGPNSNQPQHF.

The table lists this clonotype with a few counts. The rearrangement joins TRBV12-3 or TRBV12-4 to TRBJ2-1; D possibly corresponds to TRBD2 (6 bases). There are 14 residues in the CDR3. V was cut by 7 bases and J by 0 bases, with 10 bases left in between. CDR3 protein: CASTSGPSYNEQFF. CDR3 nucleotide sequence: TGTGCCAGCACAAGCGGGCCCTCCTACAATGAGCAGTTCTTC.

V is TRBV5-1 and J is TRBJ2-7; tentatively, D is TRBD1 or TRBD2 (5 bases each). Germline-derived CDR1 and CDR2 are SGHRS and YFSETQ. CDR3 length: 15 residues. The V and J ends lost 0 bases and 2 bases respectively, with 12 bases between them. The chain's CDR3 is CASSLGGPLAYEQYF. The CDR3 region has the DNA TGCGCCAGCAGCTTGGGGGGACCGCTTGCCTACGAGCAGTACTTC.

This clonotype was counted only a few times. The V call is TRBV18, the J call TRBJ1-1; D is unclear. V lost 6 bases, J lost 1 base, and 12 bases lay in between. CDR3 length: 14 residues. Germline V gene sequence: CDR1 KGHSH, CDR2 LQKENI. The DNA of the CDR3 is TGTGCCAGCTCCCGAATCGGTCCGAACACTGAAGCTTTCTTT. Translating gives CASSRIGPNTEAFF.

V is TRBV2 and J is TRBJ2-7; D is unclear. Germline assignment: CDR1 SNHLY and CDR2 FYNNEI. V dropped 5 bases and J dropped 2 bases, with 13 bases sitting between them. The CDR3 extends over 14 amino acids. CDR3 coding DNA: TGTGCCAGCAGTTTTTTCCAGATCACCTACGAGCAGTACTTC. It yields the protein CASSFFQITYEQYF.